The 18 T cell receptor beta chains listed next were all sequenced from one sample in a study of T cell responses to AZD1222 COVID-19 vaccine. This table comes from immunoSEQ multiplex PCR, and its TCRdb copy is limited to in-frame clones, with some not included. This repertoire shows about 99,000 clones, around nine tenths found once; its top ten account for roughly 3.3%. This specimen was peripheral blood, taken 28 days after the second dose of the MenACWY control vaccine. The source of these receptors is an adult who received the MenACWY meningococcal vaccine as a control.

This rearrangement joins TRBV5-1 to TRBJ2-1; TRBD1 aligns across 10 bases. This CDR3 region has 19 residues. CDR1 is SGHRS and CDR2 is YFSETQ in the germline V gene. Trimming at V came to 4 bases and at J to 0 bases, leaving 13 bases not matched to a gene. The CDR3 loop is CASSHRQGAELGSYNEQFF. As DNA, the CDR3 is TGCGCCAGCAGCCATAGACAGGGGGCAGAATTAGGCTCCTACAATGAGCAGTTCTTC.

This chain links TRBV21-1 with TRBJ2-7; the table's D call, TRBD1, was not checked against the DNA. TRBV21-1 is recorded as a pseudogene. CDR3 length: 14 amino acids. CDR3 region: CASNRQGRMCEQYF. The CDR3 nucleotides read TGTGCCAGCAACCGACAGGGTAGGATGTGCGAGCAGTACTTC.

The chain links TRBV3-1 (or the pseudogene TRBV3-2) to TRBJ2-5, with 8 bases aligning to TRBD1. Losses at the gene ends were 3 bases for V and 5 bases for J; bases not matched to a gene: 5. The CDR3 is 14 residues long. Germline values: CDR1 LGHDT, CDR2 YNNKEL (reference sequence). CDR3 sequence reads: CASSHLGDRETQYF. CDR3 coding DNA: TGTGCCAGCAGCCACCTAGGGGACAGGGAGACCCAGTACTTC.

On this clone itself: Because the CDR3's place on the DNA is in doubt, the DNA is left out and the CDR3 is given as listed by TCRdb. J is TRBJ2-7 and V is TRBV28. Germline V gene sequence: CDR1 MDHEN, CDR2 SYDVKM. The CDR3 has 16 amino acids, counting both end residues. The CDR3 is CASTQYVGGSAYEQYF.

The chain joins TRBV7-9 to TRBJ2-5; tentatively, D is TRBD1 or TRBD2 (6 bases each). V gave up 4 bases and J gave up 5 bases, with 11 bases separating them. The V gene's germline CDR1 is SEHNR and CDR2 FQNEAQ (reference sequence). The CDR3 is 13 amino acids. The CDR3, as DNA: TGTGCCAGCAGCTCCCAGGGGAGGGAGACCCAGTACTTC. Translated: CASSSQGRETQYF.

This clone was detected many times. The chain combines TRBV7-3 with TRBJ2-5, with 7 bases that match TRBD2. The CDR3 is made up of 15 amino acids. V shed 1 base and J 3 bases; nucleotides not matched to a gene: 5. Looked up from germline, CDR1 is SGHTA and CDR2 is FQGTGA. DNA for the CDR3: TGTGCCAGCAGCTTAATAGGGAGGGTTAAAGAGACCCAGTACTTC. This codes for CASSLIGRVKETQYF.

This chain connects TRBV5-4 to TRBJ2-2; D is uncertain. The V gene's germline CDR1 is SGHNT and CDR2 YYREEE (reference sequence). V was trimmed by 4 bases and J by 3 bases, leaving 13 bases between them. There are 15 residues in the CDR3. The CDR3 region is CASSLPPGYTGELFF. Here the CDR3 DNA reads TGTGCCAGCAGCCTTCCCCCAGGATACACCGGGGAGCTGTTTTTT. Variable domain in full (rest from reference TRBV5-4 and TRBJ2-2): ETGVTQSPTHLIKTRGQQVTLRCSSQSGHNTVSWYQQALGQGPQFIFQYYREEENGRGNFPPRFSGLQFPNYSSELNVNALELDDSALYLCASSLPPGYTGELFFGEGSRLTVL.

Here the CDR3 DNA reads TGTGCCAGCTCCGACGACAGGGGCACGCAGTTCTTC. Translation gives CASSDDRGTQFF. V gene TRBV18 combines with J gene TRBJ2-1, with TRBD1 matching 8 bases. Germline values: CDR1 KGHSH, CDR2 LQKENI. The CDR3 has 12 residues. The ends lost 6 bases at V and 12 bases at J; junction bases unmatched: 7.

The chain carries TRBV11-2 and TRBJ2-7; 9 bases align to TRBD1. The CDR3 loop spans 14 amino acids. From germline, CDR1 is SGHAT and CDR2 FQNNGV. Trimming took 4 bases from V and 4 from J; bases not matched to a gene: 5. The CDR3 bases are TGTGCCAGCAGCTCAGGACAGGGGCCTTACGAGCAGTACTTC. Protein: CASSSGQGPYEQYF.

The rearrangement uses TRBV19 and TRBJ2-1; unclear D gene. Germline lookup yields CDR1 LNHDA and CDR2 SQIVND (reference sequence). Trimming pared 0 bases from V and 10 bases from J, leaving 13 bases between. This CDR3 has 14 amino acids. The CDR3 coding sequence is TGTGCCAGTAGTATAGAAGGCCCGAGACGGGAGCAGTTCTTC. It encodes CASSIEGPRREQFF.

This clone appeared once. The V and J genes are TRBV18 and TRBJ2-7, with 9 bases matching TRBD1. Germline CDR1 KGHSH, CDR2 LQKENI. After removal of 5 bases from V and 5 bases from J, the junction contained 7 bases not matched to a gene. This CDR3 contains 14 residues. For the CDR3, the DNA is TGTGCCAGCTCATACCGGGACAGGGCCCACGAGCAGTACTTC. Its protein is CASSYRDRAHEQYF. The variable domain in full, completed from reference TRBV18 and TRBJ2-7, reads NAGVMQNPRHLVRRRGQEARLRCSPMKGHSHVYWYRQLPEEGLKFMVYLQKENIIDESGMPKERFSAEFPKEGPSILRIQQVVRGDSAAYFCASSYRDRAHEQYFGPGTRLTVT.

J is TRBJ1-5 and V is TRBV7-2; D unresolved. The V gene lost 2 bases and the J gene lost 0 bases, with 8 bases spanning the gap. CDR1 is SGHTA and CDR2 is FQGNSA in the germline V gene. The CDR3 contains 15 residues. CDR3 protein: CASSLLLDSNQPQHF. CDR3 DNA: TGTGCCAGCAGCTTATTGCTCGATAGCAATCAGCCCCAGCATTTT.

This chain connects TRBV6-5 to TRBJ1-1; perhaps TRBD1 as D (5 bases). Germline-derived CDR1 and CDR2 are MNHEY and SVGAGI. The CDR3 extends over 14 amino acids. V was cut by 5 bases and J by 6 bases, with 16 bases left in between. Written as DNA, the CDR3 is TGTGCCAGCAGTACTCGAGGGGCGTCCGCTGAAGCTTTCTTT. This translates into CASSTRGASAEAFF.

This clone came up a few times. This chain links TRBV27 with TRBJ2-3; 10 nucleotides agree with TRBD2. The CDR3 sequence is 14 residues long. Germline loops: CDR1 MNHEY, CDR2 SMNVEV (reference sequence). V lost 8 bases to trimming and J lost 6 bases; unmatched junction nucleotides: 8. In nucleotides, the CDR3 is TGTGCCAGCTGGACTAGCGGACTAATCGATACGCAGTATTTT. This codes for CASWTSGLIDTQYF.

The J gene is TRBJ1-1, the V gene TRBV7-3; TRBD1 might be the D (5 bases). In germline, CDR1 is SGHTA, CDR2 FQGTGA. This CDR3 spans 16 amino acids. Trimming took off 2 bases at V and 4 bases at J, with 17 bases between the two ends. The CDR3 DNA sequence: TGTGCCAGCAGCTTACCTGTCGGGGGTTGGGGCACTGAAGCTTTCTTT. This gives the protein CASSLPVGGWGTEAFF.

J is TRBJ2-7 and V is TRBV7-2; D tentatively fits TRBD1 or TRBD2 (5 bases each). The germline V and J ends were trimmed by 7 bases and 0 bases, with 25 bases remaining between them. The germline gives CDR1 SGHTA, CDR2 FQGNSA. CDR3 length equals 18 residues. Here the CDR3 DNA reads TGTGCCAGCATCGCAGACTCTCCAGGGAGCCCTAGCTCCTACGAGCAGTACTTC. Translation: CASIADSPGSPSSYEQYF.

This rearrangement joins TRBV6-1 to TRBJ2-7; D not certain. V lost 2 bases to trimming and J lost 4 bases, with 0 bases between them. In germline, CDR1 is MNHNS, CDR2 SASEGT. The CDR3 consists of 10 residues. CDR3 protein: CASSEYEQYF. The CDR3 bases are TGTGCCAGCAGTGAATACGAGCAGTACTTC.

This clone was recorded once. The chain uses TRBV5-5 and TRBJ2-2, with unresolved D. This CDR3 region has 13 residues. Germline CDR1 SGHKS, CDR2 YYEKEE (reference sequence). Trimming removed 3 bases at V and 6 bases at J, with 9 bases between. CDR3 in amino acids: CASSSWGAGELFF. For the CDR3, the DNA is TGTGCCAGCAGCTCATGGGGTGCCGGGGAGCTGTTTTTT.